The sample holds a few counts of the clone carrying this TCR beta chain. The record originates from a study of blood T cells in healthy people across ages. This CDR3 has 17 amino acids. The V gene end was trimmed by 5 bases and the J gene end by 0 bases; junction bases not matched to a gene: 8. CDR1 PRHDT and CDR2 FYEKMQ come from the germline V gene (reference sequence). Primers used in a second PCR of roughly 7 to 11 cycles were a sample-barcoded 5' primer and a J-beta primer mix. All samples yielded 3 million or more CDR3-containing paired-end reads. TCRdb re-analysed the 5' RACE reads in MiXCR, keeping a single row per CDR3 protein. The sample comprises about 1,600,000 distinct CDR3 sequences, approximately 38% of which are singletons, and 7% to 9.5% rests with the top ten.

V is TRBV13 and J is TRBJ2-3, with TRBD2 identical over 10 bases. This receptor was taken from a young woman in good health. The sample consisted of blood. CDR3: CASSPRTSGYSTDTQYF. The CDR3 DNA reads as TGTGCCAGCAGCCCAAGGACTAGCGGCTACAGCACAGATACGCAGTATTTT.